This is a list of T cell receptor beta chains from one sample in a study of a mutant IDH1 vaccine in newly diagnosed glioma. The table came from immunoSEQ multiplex PCR; TCRdb's copy has only in-frame clones and leaves some out. Of about 51,000 clones detected, just under 80% appear once; the ten largest clones hold roughly 4.8%. No antigens are known for them. The sequencing here drew on PBMCs, taken from a glioma patient whose treatment included an IDH1 peptide vaccine. The receptors shown here come from a man aged 50-59 years with glioma. Each CDR3 is given with its conserved first and last residue. Fields, in order: J gene, V gene, CDR3 protein.

J gene: TRBJ2-1
V gene: TRBV19
CDR3 protein: CASSIRGRIYLYNEQFF

J gene: TRBJ2-1
V gene: TRBV5-1
CDR3 protein: CASSFLTPGLADNEQFF

J gene: TRBJ2-3
V gene: TRBV4-1
CDR3 protein: CASSQSWGAGADTQYF

J gene: TRBJ2-3
V gene: TRBV7-9
CDR3 protein: CASSLMRDTQYF

J gene: TRBJ1-4
V gene: TRBV9
CDR3 protein: CASSVGQDNEKLFF

J gene: TRBJ1-2
V gene: TRBV2
CDR3 protein: CASSLGTVQNGYTF

J gene: TRBJ1-4
V gene: TRBV2
CDR3 protein: CASTPSNEKLFF

J gene: TRBJ1-2
V gene: TRBV4-1
CDR3 protein: CASSQGRGRERANIYGYTF

J gene: TRBJ1-5
V gene: TRBV6-1
CDR3 protein: CASGRVVSSNQPQHF

J gene: TRBJ2-3
V gene: TRBV30
CDR3 protein: CAWKPTSSTDTQYF

J gene: TRBJ2-7
V gene: TRBV30
CDR3 protein: CAWSSGTEQYF

J gene: TRBJ1-2
V gene: TRBV7-2
CDR3 protein: CASSLGPGQRGYTF

J gene: TRBJ1-1
V gene: TRBV15
CDR3 protein: CATSRDRANTEAFF

J gene: TRBJ1-1
V gene: TRBV7-8
CDR3 protein: CASRTESMTHTEAFF

J gene: TRBJ1-2
V gene: TRBV6-5
CDR3 protein: CASSPTQGSYGYTF

J gene: TRBJ1-3
V gene: TRBV6-5
CDR3 protein: CASSTGGSDGNTIYF

J gene: TRBJ1-5
V gene: TRBV5-6
CDR3 protein: CASSLQARGDQPQHF

J gene: TRBJ1-2
V gene: TRBV7-8
CDR3 protein: CASSLWDHYGYTF

J gene: TRBJ1-4
V gene: TRBV7-9
CDR3 protein: CASSLRTAHNEKLFF

J gene: TRBJ2-7
V gene: TRBV7-2
CDR3 protein: CASSLSSEVRQYF

J gene: TRBJ1-5
V gene: TRBV2
CDR3 protein: CASSEARGFQPQHF

J gene: TRBJ2-2
V gene: TRBV29-1
CDR3 protein: CSVEDRITGELFF

J gene: TRBJ2-7
V gene: TRBV9
CDR3 protein: CASSVAPGGPYEQYF

J gene: TRBJ2-3
V gene: TRBV5-1
CDR3 protein: CASTPNTGTDTQYF

J gene: TRBJ2-7
V gene: TRBV4-1
CDR3 protein: CASSQADNYEQYF

J gene: TRBJ1-4
V gene: TRBV4-1
CDR3 protein: CASSQLDFTTNEKLFF

J gene: TRBJ2-5
V gene: TRBV18
CDR3 protein: CASSPNGGARETQYF

J gene: TRBJ1-5
V gene: TRBV6-1
CDR3 protein: CATRSLNQPQHF

J gene: TRBJ1-3
V gene: TRBV30
CDR3 protein: CAWSGDRSHSGNTIYF

J gene: TRBJ1-4
V gene: TRBV5-6
CDR3 protein: CASSLGDSVTTNEKLFF

J gene: TRBJ1-5
V gene: TRBV7-8
CDR3 protein: CASSLGAGSNQPQHF

J gene: TRBJ1-1
V gene: TRBV6-1
CDR3 protein: CASTPGYTEAFF

J gene: TRBJ1-5
V gene: TRBV28
CDR3 protein: CASSNGLSNQPQHF

J gene: TRBJ1-6
V gene: TRBV7-6
CDR3 protein: CASSARTENSPLHF

J gene: TRBJ1-5
V gene: TRBV30
CDR3 protein: CAWSGAASNQPQHF

J gene: TRBJ1-1
V gene: TRBV5-5
CDR3 protein: CASSYRDRGTEAFF

J gene: TRBJ1-5
V gene: TRBV19
CDR3 protein: CASSIAPLSNQPQHF

J gene: TRBJ1-3
V gene: TRBV5-4
CDR3 protein: CASSNDRDLGGNTIYF

J gene: TRBJ1-1
V gene: TRBV5-6
CDR3 protein: CASSWGRMNTEAFF

J gene: TRBJ1-2
V gene: TRBV29-1
CDR3 protein: CSSYRGDNYGYTF

J gene: TRBJ2-5
V gene: TRBV6-1
CDR3 protein: CASRYSETQYF

J gene: TRBJ1-2
V gene: TRBV5-6
CDR3 protein: CASTSVRDSDNYGYTF

J gene: TRBJ1-5
V gene: TRBV30
CDR3 protein: CAWSAGTTNQPQHF

J gene: TRBJ1-1
V gene: TRBV7-9
CDR3 protein: CASSLEWGSRTEAFF

J gene: TRBJ1-5
V gene: TRBV19
CDR3 protein: CASSIRRGNQPQHF

J gene: TRBJ1-4
V gene: TRBV18
CDR3 protein: CASSPPGRAGFNEKLFF

J gene: TRBJ1-5
V gene: TRBV7-2
CDR3 protein: CASTQTGGGQPQHF

J gene: TRBJ2-7
V gene: TRBV5-5
CDR3 protein: CASSSTGTGTYEQYF

J gene: TRBJ2-7
V gene: TRBV2
CDR3 protein: CASSGDSYEQYF

J gene: TRBJ1-2
V gene: TRBV6-5
CDR3 protein: CASSNSRQVGYTF

J gene: TRBJ1-2
V gene: TRBV7-3
CDR3 protein: CASSSDGLTGYGYTF

J gene: TRBJ2-5
V gene: TRBV29-1
CDR3 protein: CSVRRGGAGTQYF

J gene: TRBJ2-6
V gene: TRBV4-3
CDR3 protein: CASSQAGGSGANVLTF

J gene: TRBJ1-6
V gene: TRBV11-2
CDR3 protein: CASSFDGGTGTSPLHF

J gene: TRBJ1-2
V gene: TRBV18
CDR3 protein: CASSPQGAGGYTF

J gene: TRBJ2-7
V gene: TRBV5-1
CDR3 protein: CASSTTGVGEQYF

J gene: TRBJ1-3
V gene: TRBV7-2
CDR3 protein: CASSSWTGTGNTIYF

J gene: TRBJ2-1
V gene: TRBV5-4
CDR3 protein: CASSSRVETYNEQFF